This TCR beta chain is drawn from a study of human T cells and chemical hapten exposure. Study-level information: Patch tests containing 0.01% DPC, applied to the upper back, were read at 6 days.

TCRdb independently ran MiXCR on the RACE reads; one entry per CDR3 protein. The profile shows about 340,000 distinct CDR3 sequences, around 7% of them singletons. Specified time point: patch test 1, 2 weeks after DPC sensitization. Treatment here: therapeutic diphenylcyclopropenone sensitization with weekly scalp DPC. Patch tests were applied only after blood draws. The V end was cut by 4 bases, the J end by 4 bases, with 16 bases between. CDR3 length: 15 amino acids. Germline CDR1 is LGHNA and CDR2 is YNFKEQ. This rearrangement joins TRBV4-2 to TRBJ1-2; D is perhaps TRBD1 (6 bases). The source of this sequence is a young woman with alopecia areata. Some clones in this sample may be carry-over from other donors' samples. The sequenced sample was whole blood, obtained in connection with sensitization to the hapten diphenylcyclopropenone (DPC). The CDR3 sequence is CASSLELGGGYGYTF. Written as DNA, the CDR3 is TGTGCCAGCAGCCTAGAATTGGGAGGGGGCTATGGCTACACCTTC.